The rows below give T cell receptor beta chains drawn from one sample of a study of T cells in Graves' hyperthyroidism and ophthalmopathy. TCRdb re-called the multiplex PCR reads through MiXCR, storing one row per CDR3 protein. The table lists around 250,000 distinct CDR3 sequences, more than 14% of them singletons. The sequenced sample was blood. These receptors all stem from a woman between 40 and 50 years old with Graves' hyperthyroidism that later progressed to Graves' ophthalmopathy. Both conserved end residues are part of each CDR3.

j_gene | v_gene | CDR3aa
TRBJ2-2 | TRBV6-5 | CASSYGGTGELFF
TRBJ2-3 | TRBV3-1 | CASSYPGGADTQYF
TRBJ1-2 | TRBV20-1 | CSAPTGRGYGYTF
TRBJ2-7 | TRBV11-2 | CASSALWLAVSYEQYF
TRBJ2-1 | TRBV27 | CATNPLGYNEQFF
TRBJ2-1 | TRBV5-1 | CASSFFIAEGEQFF
TRBJ2-5 | TRBV29-1 | CSVQRPKEETQYF
TRBJ1-2 | TRBV13 | CASSLGQPNYGYTF
TRBJ2-5 | TRBV4-1 | CASSQARGTSGGYQETQYF
TRBJ2-7 | TRBV28 | CASSFGLAGPSYEQYF
TRBJ1-5 | TRBV28 | CASRQTLGQPQHF
TRBJ2-7 | TRBV7-9 | CASSSSLRAEQYF